Listed below are T cell receptor beta chains from one sample, sequenced in a study of blood T cell repertoires in COVID-19. Sequencing used immunoSEQ multiplex PCR; TCRdb keeps in-frame clones, though not all of them. The sample carries 200,000 to 250,000 clones, around 89% recorded once. The sequencing sample was made of PBMCs or T cells enriched from blood (not recorded which). The receptors originated from a man aged 25-45 years who had been exposed to COVID-19. CDR3s include the opening cysteine and the closing phenylalanine or tryptophan. The D gene is left open where the match is weak. Clone size, where shown, is once, few, many, or a class for clones that have expanded.

V: TRBV5-1; J: TRBJ2-3; length: 14; D: .; size: .; DNA: TGCGCCAGCGCCCCACAGGGGAGGACAGATACGCAGTATTTT; CDR3: CASAPQGRTDTQYF
V: TRBV5-4; J: TRBJ2-7; length: 11; D: .; size: .; DNA: TGTGCCAGCAGCTTGGCTAACGAGCAGTACTTC; CDR3: CASSLANEQYF
V: TRBV30; J: TRBJ1-6; length: 13; D: TRBD1; size: once; DNA: TGTGCCTTGCGCCTACAGGGGAATTCACCCCTCCACTTT; CDR3: CALRLQGNSPLHF
V: TRBV4-3; J: TRBJ2-7; length: 15; D: .; size: .; DNA: TGCGCCAGCAGCCAAGCGCCCCAGGGATCGTACGAGCAGTACTTC; CDR3: CASSQAPQGSYEQYF
V: TRBV7-2; J: TRBJ2-1; length: 16; D: TRBD2; size: once; DNA: TGTGCCAGCAGCATCTCTAGCGGGGGGACCTACAATGAGCAGTTCTTC; CDR3: CASSISSGGTYNEQFF
V: TRBV4-3; J: TRBJ2-1; length: 16; D: TRBD2; size: .; DNA: TGCGCCAGCAGCCCCACTAGCGGGGGGGCCTACAATGAGCAGTTCTTC; CDR3: CASSPTSGGAYNEQFF
V: TRBV6-5; J: TRBJ1-2; length: 15; D: .; size: .; DNA: TGTGCCAGCACTCACCCGGGACTGACAAACTATGGCTACACCTTC; CDR3: CASTHPGLTNYGYTF
V: TRBV5-4; J: TRBJ2-7; length: 13; D: TRBD2; size: .; DNA: TGTGCCAGCAGCACGGGGGGGGGCTACGAGCAGTACTTC; CDR3: CASSTGGGYEQYF
V: TRBV7-9; J: TRBJ1-6; length: 13; D: TRBD1; size: .; DNA: TGTGCCAGCCGACAGGGTGGTAATTCACCCCTCCACTTT; CDR3: CASRQGGNSPLHF
V: TRBV6-5; J: TRBJ2-7; length: 14; D: TRBD2; size: .; DNA: TGTGCCAGCAGCGTCAGCGGGGTTTCCTACGAGCAGTACTTC; CDR3: CASSVSGVSYEQYF
V: TRBV19; J: TRBJ2-1; length: 17; D: TRBD2; size: .; DNA: TGTGCCAGTAGTATAGATCGGATTAGCGGGGGTATGGATGAGCAGTTCTTC; CDR3: CASSIDRISGGMDEQFF